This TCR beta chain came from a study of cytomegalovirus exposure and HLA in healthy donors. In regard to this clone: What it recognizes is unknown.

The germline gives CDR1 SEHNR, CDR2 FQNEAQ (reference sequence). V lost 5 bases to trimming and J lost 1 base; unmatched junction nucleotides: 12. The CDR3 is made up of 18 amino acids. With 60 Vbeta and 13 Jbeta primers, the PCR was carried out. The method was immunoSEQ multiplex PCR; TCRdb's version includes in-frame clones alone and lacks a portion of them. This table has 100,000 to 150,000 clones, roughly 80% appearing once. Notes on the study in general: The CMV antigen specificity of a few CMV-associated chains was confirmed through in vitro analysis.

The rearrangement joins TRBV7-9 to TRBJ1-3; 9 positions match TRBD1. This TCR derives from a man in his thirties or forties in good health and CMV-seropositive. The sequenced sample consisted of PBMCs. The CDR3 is CASSLLRDRVQSGNTIYF. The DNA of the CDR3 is TGTGCCAGCAGCCTACTCCGGGACAGGGTTCAATCTGGAAACACCATATATTTT.